The entry below gives a single T cell receptor (beta chain) sequence along with its context. Antigen: not known. Unfractionated whole blood yielded total RNA, and T cells were not sorted. From germline, CDR1 is MNHNY and CDR2 SVGAGI (reference sequence). There are 12 residues in the CDR3. Per TCR library, approximately 3,800 ng of total RNA was used. TCRdb re-called the 5' RACE reads; every CDR3 protein appears as one record, without DNA. The sample has 200,000 to 250,000 distinct CDR3 sequences. The sample belongs to a study of monozygotic twins with inflammatory bowel disease. Notes on the study in general: IBD patients carried less diverse TCRbeta repertoires (inverse Simpson) than healthy co-twins.

The chain uses TRBV6-6 and TRBJ1-2. Sequenced input: blood. The clonotype originates from a human donor with ulcerative colitis or Crohn's disease, or a healthy co-twin of an affected twin (not recorded which). Here the CDR3 reads CASSYGDYGYTF.